This section outlines one TCR beta chain sequence together with its context. Its antigen is currently unknown. The data belong to a study of OX40 agonist ivuxolimab in advanced cancers. Study background: The dose of intravenous ivuxolimab that patients received every 2 weeks ranged from 0.01 to 10 mg/kg. Three patients, one with hepatocellular carcinoma and two with cutaneous melanoma, achieved partial responses. General study results and limits: Clones of CD4+ and CD8+ blood T cells grew by week 6 at doses of 0.1 to 3.0 mg/kg. Several nonresponders also turned out to have low normalized T-cell clonal expansion.

Libraries were prepared by immunoSEQ multiplex PCR; TCRdb keeps only in-frame clonotypes and omits some of them. The sample carries 25,000 to 35,000 clones, about 74% recorded once. This receptor was identified in an adult with an advanced solid tumor such as melanoma, head and neck, liver or kidney cancer. The specimen comprised CD4+ or CD8+ T cells sorted from blood, sampled in a trial of the OX40 agonist ivuxolimab.

The CDR3: CASSHNVNEQFF. DNA of the CDR3: TGTGCCAGCAGCCACAACGTTAATGAGCAGTTCTTC. This chain links TRBV14 with TRBJ2-1, with D uncertain. The germline V and J ends were trimmed by 3 bases and 7 bases, with 7 bases remaining between them. Germline assignment: CDR1 SGHDN and CDR2 FVKESK. The length of the CDR3 is 12 residues.